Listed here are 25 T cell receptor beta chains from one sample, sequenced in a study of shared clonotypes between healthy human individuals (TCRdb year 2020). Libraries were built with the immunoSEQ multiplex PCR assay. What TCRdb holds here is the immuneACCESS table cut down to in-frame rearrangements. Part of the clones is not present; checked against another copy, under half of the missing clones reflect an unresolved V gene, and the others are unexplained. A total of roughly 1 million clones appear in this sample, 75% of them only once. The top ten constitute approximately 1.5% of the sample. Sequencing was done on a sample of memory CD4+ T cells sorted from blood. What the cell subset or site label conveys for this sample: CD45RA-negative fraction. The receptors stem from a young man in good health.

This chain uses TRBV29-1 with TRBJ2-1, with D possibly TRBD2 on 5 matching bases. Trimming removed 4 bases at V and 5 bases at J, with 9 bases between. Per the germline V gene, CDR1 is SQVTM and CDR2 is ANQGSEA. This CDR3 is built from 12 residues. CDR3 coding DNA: TGCAGCGTTGCGGAGGCAAACAATGAGCAGTTCTTC. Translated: CSVAEANNEQFF.

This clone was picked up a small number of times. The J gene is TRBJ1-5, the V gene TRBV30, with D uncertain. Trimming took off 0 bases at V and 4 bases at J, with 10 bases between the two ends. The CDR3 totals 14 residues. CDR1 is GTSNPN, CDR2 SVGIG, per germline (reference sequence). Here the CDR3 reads CAWSVRIGNQPQHF. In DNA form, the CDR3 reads TGTGCCTGGAGTGTACGAATCGGGAATCAGCCCCAGCATTTT.

CDR3 residues: CSFALETQYF. In DNA form, the CDR3 reads TGCAGTTTCGCATTAGAGACCCAGTACTTC. The chain has TRBV20-1 and TRBJ2-5; D is unclear. V dropped 8 bases and J dropped 4 bases, with 8 bases sitting between them. From germline, CDR1 is DFQATT and CDR2 SNEGSKA (reference sequence). This CDR3 is 10 amino acids long.

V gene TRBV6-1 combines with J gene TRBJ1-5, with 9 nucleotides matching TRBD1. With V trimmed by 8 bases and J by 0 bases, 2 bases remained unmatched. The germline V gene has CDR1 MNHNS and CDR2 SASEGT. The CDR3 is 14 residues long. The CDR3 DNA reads TGTGCCAGCGTGGGACAGGGTAGCAATCAGCCCCAGCATTTT. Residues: CASVGQGSNQPQHF.

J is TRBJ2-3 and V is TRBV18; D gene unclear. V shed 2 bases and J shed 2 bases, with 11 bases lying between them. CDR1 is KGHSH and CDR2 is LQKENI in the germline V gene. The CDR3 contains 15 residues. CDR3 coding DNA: TGTGCCAGCTCACCAACCGATGGAATCACAGATACGCAGTATTTT. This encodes CASSPTDGITDTQYF.

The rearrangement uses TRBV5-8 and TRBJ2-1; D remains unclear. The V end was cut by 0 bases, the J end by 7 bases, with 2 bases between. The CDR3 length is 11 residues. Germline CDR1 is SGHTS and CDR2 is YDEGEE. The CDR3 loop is CASSLGNEQFF. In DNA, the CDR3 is TGTGCCAGCAGCTTGGGTAATGAGCAGTTCTTC.

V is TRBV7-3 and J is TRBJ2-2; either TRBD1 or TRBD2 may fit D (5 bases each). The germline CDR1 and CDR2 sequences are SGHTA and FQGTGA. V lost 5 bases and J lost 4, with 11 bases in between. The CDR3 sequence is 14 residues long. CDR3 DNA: TGTGCCAGCAGCCCCCGGGGCTTCACCGGGGAGCTGTTTTTT. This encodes CASSPRGFTGELFF.

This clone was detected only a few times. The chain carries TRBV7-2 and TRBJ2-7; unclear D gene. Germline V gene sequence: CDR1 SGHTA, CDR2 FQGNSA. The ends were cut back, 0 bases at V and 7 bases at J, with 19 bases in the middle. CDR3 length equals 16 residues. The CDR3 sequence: CASSLARAAALGEQYF. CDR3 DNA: TGTGCCAGCAGCTTAGCTCGGGCCGCCGCGTTGGGGGAGCAGTACTTC.

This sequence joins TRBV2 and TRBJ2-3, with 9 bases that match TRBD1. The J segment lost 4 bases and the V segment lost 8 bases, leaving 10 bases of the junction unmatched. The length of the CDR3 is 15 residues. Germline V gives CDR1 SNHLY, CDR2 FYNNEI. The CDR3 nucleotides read TGTGCCAGCGGGGGACAGGGAGTTGATGCAGATACGCAGTATTTT. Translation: CASGGQGVDADTQYF.

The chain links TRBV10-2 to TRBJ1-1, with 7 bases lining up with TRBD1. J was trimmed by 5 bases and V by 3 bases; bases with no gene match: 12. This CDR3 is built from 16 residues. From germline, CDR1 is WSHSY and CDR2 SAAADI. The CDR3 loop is CASSEGAGGVGTEAFF. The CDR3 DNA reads TGCGCCAGCAGTGAAGGGGCAGGGGGTGTAGGTACTGAAGCTTTCTTT.

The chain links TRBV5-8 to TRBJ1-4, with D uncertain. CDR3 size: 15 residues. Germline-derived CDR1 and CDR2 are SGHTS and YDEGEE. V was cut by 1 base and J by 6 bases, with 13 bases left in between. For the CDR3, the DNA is TGTGCCAGCAGCTTGTTGGTAGTTGGGCATGAAAAACTGTTTTTT. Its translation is CASSLLVVGHEKLFF.

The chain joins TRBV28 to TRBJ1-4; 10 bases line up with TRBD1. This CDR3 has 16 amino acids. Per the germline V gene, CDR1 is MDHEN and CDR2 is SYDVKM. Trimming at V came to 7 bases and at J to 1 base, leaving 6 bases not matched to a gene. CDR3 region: CASKKDRGGTNEKLFF. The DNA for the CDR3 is TGTGCCAGCAAAAAGGACAGGGGGGGAACTAATGAAAAACTGTTTTTT.

The DNA of the CDR3 is TGTGCCAGCAGCGTAGGTGCGGGGACCCATGGCTACACCTTC. This codes for CASSVGAGTHGYTF. This chain links TRBV9 with TRBJ1-2, with D possibly TRBD1 on 5 matching bases. Per germline, CDR1 SGDLS and CDR2 YYNGEE. V was trimmed by 0 bases and J by 6 bases, leaving 12 bases between them. The CDR3 length is 14 residues.

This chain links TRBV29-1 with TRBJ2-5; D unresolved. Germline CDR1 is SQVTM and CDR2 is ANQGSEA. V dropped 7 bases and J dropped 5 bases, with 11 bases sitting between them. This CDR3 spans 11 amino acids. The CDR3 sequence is CSAVPAETQYF. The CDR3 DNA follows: TGCAGCGCTGTGCCGGCGGAGACCCAGTACTTC.

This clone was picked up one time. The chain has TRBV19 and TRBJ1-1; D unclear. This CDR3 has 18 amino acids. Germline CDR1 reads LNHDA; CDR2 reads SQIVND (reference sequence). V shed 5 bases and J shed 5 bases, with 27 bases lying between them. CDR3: CASSALREWRLGRTEAFF. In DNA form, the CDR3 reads TGTGCCAGTAGTGCCCTGAGGGAGTGGAGGCTCGGGCGGACTGAAGCTTTCTTT.

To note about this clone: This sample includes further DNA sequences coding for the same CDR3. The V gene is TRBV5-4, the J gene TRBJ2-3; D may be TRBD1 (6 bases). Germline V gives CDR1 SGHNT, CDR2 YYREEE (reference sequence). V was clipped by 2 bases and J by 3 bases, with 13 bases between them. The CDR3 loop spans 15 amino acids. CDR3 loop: CASSLEGRGTDTQYF. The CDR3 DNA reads TGTGCCAGCAGCTTAGAGGGAAGGGGGACAGATACGCAGTATTTT.

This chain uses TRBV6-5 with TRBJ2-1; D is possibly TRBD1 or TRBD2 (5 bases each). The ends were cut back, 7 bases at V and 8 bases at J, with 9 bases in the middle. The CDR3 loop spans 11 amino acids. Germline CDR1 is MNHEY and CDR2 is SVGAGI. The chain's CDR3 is CASMGVDEQFF. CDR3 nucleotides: TGTGCCAGCATGGGGGTCGATGAGCAGTTCTTC.

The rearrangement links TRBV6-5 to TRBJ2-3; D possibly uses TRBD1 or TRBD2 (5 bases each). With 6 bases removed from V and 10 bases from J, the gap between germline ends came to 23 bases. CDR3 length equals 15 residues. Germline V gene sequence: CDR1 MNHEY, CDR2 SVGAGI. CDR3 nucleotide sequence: TGTGCCAGCAGACCTATGGGGGACGTGGAAAAGGCGCAGTATTTT. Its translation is CASRPMGDVEKAQYF.

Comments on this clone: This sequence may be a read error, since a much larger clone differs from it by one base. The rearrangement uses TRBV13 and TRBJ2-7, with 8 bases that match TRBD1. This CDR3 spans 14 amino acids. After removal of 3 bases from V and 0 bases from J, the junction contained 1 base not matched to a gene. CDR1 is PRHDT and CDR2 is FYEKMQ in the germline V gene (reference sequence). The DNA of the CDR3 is TGTGCCAGCAGCTTTACAGGGGGCTCCTACGAGCAGTACTTC. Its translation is CASSFTGGSYEQYF.

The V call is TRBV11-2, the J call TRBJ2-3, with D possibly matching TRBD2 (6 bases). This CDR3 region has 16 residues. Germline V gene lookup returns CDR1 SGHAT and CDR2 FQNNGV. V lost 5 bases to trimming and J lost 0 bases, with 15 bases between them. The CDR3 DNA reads TGTGCCAGCAGCCCGCGTCCCGGGACTAGCACAGATACGCAGTATTTT. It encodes CASSPRPGTSTDTQYF.

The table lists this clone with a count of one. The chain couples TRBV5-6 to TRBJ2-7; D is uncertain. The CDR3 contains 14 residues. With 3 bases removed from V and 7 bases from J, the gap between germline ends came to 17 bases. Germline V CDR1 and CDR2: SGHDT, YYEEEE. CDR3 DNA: TGTGCCAGCAGCTCTGGGAAAAGTCGGTGGGAGCAGTACTTC. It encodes CASSSGKSRWEQYF.

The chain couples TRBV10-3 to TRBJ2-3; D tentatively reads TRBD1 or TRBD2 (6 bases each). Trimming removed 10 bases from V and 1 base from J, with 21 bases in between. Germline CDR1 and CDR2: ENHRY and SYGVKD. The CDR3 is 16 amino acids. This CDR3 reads CATMGAGLGGTDTQYF. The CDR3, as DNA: TGTGCCACAATGGGGGCGGGATTGGGGGGCACAGATACGCAGTATTTT.

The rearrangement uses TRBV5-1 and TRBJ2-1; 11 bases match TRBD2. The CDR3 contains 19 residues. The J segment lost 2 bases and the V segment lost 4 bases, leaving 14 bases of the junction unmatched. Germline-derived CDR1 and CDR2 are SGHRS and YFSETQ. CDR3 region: CASSHGTGLADRAYNEQFF. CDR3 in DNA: TGCGCCAGCAGCCACGGCACGGGACTAGCGGATCGAGCCTACAATGAGCAGTTCTTC.

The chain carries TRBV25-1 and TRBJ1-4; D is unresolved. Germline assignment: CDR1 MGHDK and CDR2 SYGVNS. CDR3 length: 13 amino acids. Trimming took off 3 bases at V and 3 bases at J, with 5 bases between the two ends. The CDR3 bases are TGTGCCAGCAGTGAGTGGTCTAATGAAAAACTGTTTTTT. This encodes CASSEWSNEKLFF.

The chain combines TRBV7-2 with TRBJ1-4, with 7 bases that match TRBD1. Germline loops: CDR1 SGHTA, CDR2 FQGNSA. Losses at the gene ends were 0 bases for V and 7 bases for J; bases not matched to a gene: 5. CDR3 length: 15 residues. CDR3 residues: CASSLAGGKGEKLFF. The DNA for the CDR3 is TGTGCCAGCAGCTTAGCAGGGGGCAAGGGTGAAAAACTGTTTTTT.